This section outlines one T cell receptor (beta chain) sequence together with its context. Because it lacks the conserved phenylalanine or tryptophan at the end, this CDR3 is likely a read error. This sample is drawn from a study of T cells in Graves' hyperthyroidism and ophthalmopathy. Reasons for excluding patients were uncontrolled infection, other autoimmune disease, pregnancy or lactation. Amplification targeted TCR beta CDR3 regions from RNA transcripts. First-round RT-PCR with HTBI primers amplified the TCR CDR3 region. TCRdb independently ran MiXCR on the multiplex PCR reads; one entry per CDR3 protein. The data contain approximately 32,000 distinct CDR3 sequences, approximately 50% of them singletons. Trimming cost V 4 bases and J 2 bases, with 12 bases left between them. Germline values: CDR1 MNHEY, CDR2 SVGEGT. The CDR3 length is 14 residues.

Sample: blood. This TCR came from a woman in her forties or fifties with Graves' hyperthyroidism that later progressed to Graves' ophthalmopathy. The chain carries TRBV6-2 or TRBV6-3 and TRBJ2-7; D unresolved. In nucleotides, the CDR3 is TGTGCCAGCAGTTCCCGGACCCACCCCTACGAGCAGTACTCC. This sequence encodes CASSSRTHPYEQYS.